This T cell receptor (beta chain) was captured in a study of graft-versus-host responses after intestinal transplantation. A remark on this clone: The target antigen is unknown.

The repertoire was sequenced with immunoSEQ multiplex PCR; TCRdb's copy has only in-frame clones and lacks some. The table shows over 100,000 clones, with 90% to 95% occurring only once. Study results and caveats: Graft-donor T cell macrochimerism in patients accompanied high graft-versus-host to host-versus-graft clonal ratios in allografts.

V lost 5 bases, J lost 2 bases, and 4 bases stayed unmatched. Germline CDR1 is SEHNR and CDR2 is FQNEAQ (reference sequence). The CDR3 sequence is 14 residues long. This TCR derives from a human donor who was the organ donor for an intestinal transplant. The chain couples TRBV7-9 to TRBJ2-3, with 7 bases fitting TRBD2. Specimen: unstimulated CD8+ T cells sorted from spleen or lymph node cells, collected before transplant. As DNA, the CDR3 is TGTGCCAGCAGCCAAAGCGGGAACACAGATACGCAGTATTTT. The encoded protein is CASSQSGNTDTQYF. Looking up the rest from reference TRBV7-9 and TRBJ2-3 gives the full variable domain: DTGVSQNPRHKITKRGQNVTFRCDPISEHNRLYWYRQTLGQGPEFLTYFQNEAQLEKSRLLSDRFSAERPKGSFSTLEIQRTEQGDSAMYLCASSQSGNTDTQYFGPGTRLTVL.